A single sample is the source of the 32 T cell receptor beta chains below, sequenced in a study of patients and donors after allogeneic stem cell transplantation. TCRdb used MiXCR to reprocess the RT-PCR reads, holding one entry per CDR3 protein. The data contain about 200,000 distinct CDR3 sequences, around two fifths of them seen just once; the ten biggest clones take up 33%. Sequencing used blood, either unsorted or a sorted T cell fraction (not recorded which). The receptors come from a human donor who was either an allogeneic HSCT recipient or a stem cell or donor lymphocyte infusion donor (not recorded which). It is not recorded whose cells these are; they may come from a transplant donor.

In nucleotides, the CDR3 is TGTGCCAGCAGCTTAGGTCCTAGCGGGCGTAATGAGCAGTTCTTC. As protein: CASSLGPSGRNEQFF. The chain is built from TRBV7-7 and TRBJ2-1, with 8 bases identical to TRBD2. The V gene end was trimmed by 1 base and the J gene end by 7 bases; junction bases not matched to a gene: 6. In germline, CDR1 is SSHAT, CDR2 FNYEAQ (reference sequence). The CDR3 is made up of 15 amino acids.

The CDR3 DNA is TGTGCCAGCTTCGGAGGGACTGAAGCTTTCTTT. This gives the protein CASFGGTEAFF. V and J are TRBV12-3 or TRBV12-4 and TRBJ1-1; D is undetermined. The CDR3 covers 11 residues. With 8 bases removed from V and 5 bases from J, the gap between germline ends came to 9 bases.

The chain uses TRBV24-1 and TRBJ1-5; D is unresolved. The germline V and J ends were trimmed by 8 bases and 2 bases, with 12 bases remaining between them. Germline V lookup: CDR1 KGHDR, CDR2 SFDVKD. This CDR3 spans 14 amino acids. The CDR3 is CATKGADRNQPQHF. In nucleotides, the CDR3 is TGTGCCACCAAAGGAGCTGATCGCAATCAGCCCCAGCATTTT.

As concerns this clonotype: The germline gene is not matched at one end of the junction; a read error may be the cause. V gene TRBV7-2 combines with J gene TRBJ2-3; D perhaps matches TRBD1 (6 bases). The CDR3 loop spans 15 amino acids. Germline CDR1 reads SGHTA; CDR2 reads FQGNSA. The CDR3 DNA reads as TGTGCCAGCAGCTCCGGGGACACGAGTCGGGATACTCAGTATTTT. It translates to CASSSGDTSRDTQYF.

The rearrangement joins TRBV19 to TRBJ1-2; 7 bases agree with TRBD1. Germline CDR1 LNHDA, CDR2 SQIVND (reference sequence). CDR3 size: 14 residues. V dropped 6 bases and J dropped 2; count of bases not matched to a gene: 6. CDR3 DNA sequence: TGTGCCAGTAGGACAGGGTGGGGGAACTATGGCTACACCTTC. Protein sequence: CASRTGWGNYGYTF. The entire variable domain, with the rest obtained from reference TRBV19 and TRBJ1-2, is as follows: DGGITQSPKYLFRKEGQNVTLSCEQNLNHDAMYWYRQDPGQGLRLIYYSQIVNDFQKGDIAEGYSVSREKKESFPLTVTSAQKNPTAFYLCASRTGWGNYGYTFGSGTRLTVV.

This rearrangement joins TRBV15 to TRBJ2-7; the match to TRBD1 covers 9 bases. CDR3 length: 18 amino acids. The junction had 15 bases not matched to a gene; V was cut back by 0 bases and J by 6 bases. Germline values: CDR1 LNHNV, CDR2 YYDKDF (reference sequence). DNA for the CDR3: TGTGCCACCAGCAGAGATCAACCTTCCCGGGACAGGGTGTCCGAGCAGTACTTC. Encoded protein: CATSRDQPSRDRVSEQYF.

This clonotype came up once. This sequence joins TRBV19 and TRBJ2-7, with unresolved D. The CDR3 spans 14 residues. Germline CDR1 is LNHDA and CDR2 is SQIVND (reference sequence). V was clipped by 1 base and J by 0 bases, with 7 bases between them. This CDR3 reads CASSIGGSSYEQYF. CDR3 sequence (DNA): TGTGCCAGTAGTATAGGAGGCAGCTCCTACGAGCAGTACTTC.

The chain joins TRBV10-3 to TRBJ2-7, with D possibly matching TRBD2 (5 bases). This CDR3 comprises 14 residues. In germline, CDR1 is ENHRY, CDR2 SYGVKD. Trimming removed 4 bases from V and 2 bases from J, with 12 bases in between. CDR3 residues: CAISVRGSTYEQYF. The CDR3 DNA reads as TGTGCCATCAGTGTTCGCGGGTCAACCTACGAGCAGTACTTC.

V gene TRBV2 combines with J gene TRBJ1-2; possible D gene TRBD1, 5 bases. The V and J ends lost 8 bases and 0 bases respectively, with 19 bases between them. The length of the CDR3 is 16 residues. CDR1 is SNHLY, CDR2 FYNNEI, per germline. The CDR3 DNA sequence: TGTGCCAGCCACGCCATAGGGCAGGGAACTAACTATGGCTACACCTTC. It yields the protein CASHAIGQGTNYGYTF.

This clonotype was counted between two and nine times. V gene TRBV12-3 or TRBV12-4 combines with J gene TRBJ1-6; D may be TRBD1 (5 bases). V lost 3 bases, J lost 4 bases, and 10 bases lay in between. This CDR3 comprises 15 residues. The CDR3 coding sequence is TGTGCCAGCAGTTTGGGCAGGGCATATAATTCACCCCTCCACTTT. Protein: CASSLGRAYNSPLHF.

This clonotype has a handful of counts. V gene TRBV20-1 combines with J gene TRBJ2-2; TRBD1 matches at 8 bases. The germline CDR1 and CDR2 sequences are DFQATT and SNEGSKA (reference sequence). Germline trimming cut 5 bases from V and 2 bases from J; bases unmatched to any gene: 7. The CDR3 is made up of 15 amino acids. The CDR3 is CSAPPGQANTGELFF. Here the CDR3 DNA reads TGCAGTGCTCCTCCGGGACAGGCAAACACCGGGGAGCTGTTTTTT.

The V gene is TRBV6-5, the J gene TRBJ2-3; 8 nucleotides align to TRBD2. Germline values: CDR1 MNHEY, CDR2 SVGAGI. With 10 bases clipped from V and 3 bases from J, the junction kept 6 bases outside the gene matches. This CDR3 is built from 13 residues. The CDR3 nucleotides read TGTGCCACTCACGGGGGGGGGACAGATACGCAGTATTTT. Translated, it gives CATHGGGTDTQYF.

The genes are TRBV29-1 and TRBJ2-7, with 12 positions matching TRBD2. There are 15 residues in the CDR3. CDR1 is SQVTM, CDR2 ANQGSEA, per germline. Trimming removed 6 bases from V and 1 base from J; junction bases left unmatched: 7. The CDR3 DNA follows: TGCAGCGTCGTTTATCTAGCGGGAGGGTCCTACGAGCAGTACTTC. It codes for CSVVYLAGGSYEQYF.

V is TRBV9 and J is TRBJ2-3; 16 bases are shared with TRBD2. The CDR3 is 16 amino acids. Germline V gives CDR1 SGDLS, CDR2 YYNGEE. Trimming at V came to 3 bases and at J to 8 bases, leaving 6 bases not matched to a gene. The CDR3 coding sequence is TGTGCCAGCAGCGCGGGACTAGCGGGAGGGCCCTCTACGCAGTATTTT. Its translation is CASSAGLAGGPSTQYF.

The genes are TRBV20-1 and TRBJ1-5; D is possibly TRBD1 (5 bases). Germline loops: CDR1 DFQATT, CDR2 SNEGSKA (reference sequence). The germline V and J ends were trimmed by 6 bases and 7 bases, with 16 bases remaining between them. The length of the CDR3 is 13 residues. The CDR3 spells CSALPGTGQPQHF. CDR3 bases: TGCAGTGCCCTCCCCGGGACCGGACAGCCCCAGCATTTT.

The genes are TRBV4-3 and TRBJ1-4; 7 nucleotides match TRBD1. CDR1 is LGHNA and CDR2 is YSLEER in the germline V gene. The CDR3 totals 15 residues. The ends lost 1 base at V and 4 bases at J; junction bases unmatched: 3. CDR3 in DNA: TGCGCCAGCAGCCAAGTACAGGGGTTTAATGAAAAACTGTTTTTT. Translated: CASSQVQGFNEKLFF.

This clonotype was picked up one time. The rearrangement joins TRBV27 to TRBJ2-7; D possibly uses TRBD1 or TRBD2 (5 bases each). Trimming removed 2 bases from V and 2 bases from J, with 13 bases in between. The CDR3 runs to 15 residues. Germline V gene sequence: CDR1 MNHEY, CDR2 SMNVEV (reference sequence). CDR3 loop: CASSLAGRVAYEQYF. CDR3 sequence (DNA): TGTGCCAGCAGTTTAGCAGGGAGAGTCGCCTACGAGCAGTACTTC.

The chain is built from TRBV27 and TRBJ2-7, with a tentative D call TRBD2 (6 bases). The length of the CDR3 is 13 residues. V lost 3 bases, J lost 1 base, and 7 bases lay in between. The germline V gene has CDR1 MNHEY and CDR2 SMNVEV (reference sequence). CDR3 coding DNA: TGTGCCAGCAGTTTGAGCGGGTCCTACGAGCAGTACTTC. It specifies CASSLSGSYEQYF.

This clonotype was counted only a few times. The genes are TRBV7-2 and TRBJ1-2, with 9 bases fitting TRBD1. Germline values: CDR1 SGHTA, CDR2 FQGNSA. The CDR3 is made up of 17 amino acids. Losses at the gene ends were 1 base for V and 0 bases for J; bases not matched to a gene: 6. For the CDR3, the DNA is TGTGCCAGCAGCTTAGTGGGACAGGGACTAGCTAACTATGGCTACACCTTC. It encodes CASSLVGQGLANYGYTF. Combining the CDR3 with reference TRBV7-2 and TRBJ1-2 gives the whole variable domain GAGVSQSPSNKVTEKGKDVELRCDPISGHTALYWYRQSLGQGLEFLIYFQGNSAPDKSGLPSDRFSAERTGGSVSTLTIQRTQQEDSAVYLCASSLVGQGLANYGYTFGSGTRLTVV.

The CDR3 region has the DNA TGCGCCAGCAGCCAAGAGCAGGGAACTGGAAACACCATATATTTT. Translating gives CASSQEQGTGNTIYF. The V call is TRBV4-3, the J call TRBJ1-3, with D possibly TRBD1 on 5 matching bases. V lost 0 bases and J lost 2, with 8 bases in between. Germline-derived CDR1 and CDR2 are LGHNA and YSLEER. CDR3 length: 15 residues.

This clonotype was seen a handful of times. The chain is built from TRBV6-5 and TRBJ2-2; D tentatively reads TRBD1 or TRBD2 (6 bases each). V gave up 5 bases and J gave up 5 bases, with 12 bases separating them. The CDR3 is 14 residues long. CDR1 is MNHEY and CDR2 is SVGAGI in the germline V gene. The CDR3 region has the DNA TGTGCCAGCAGTCATAGGAGGGGGACCGGGGAGCTGTTTTTT. Its translation is CASSHRRGTGELFF.

The genes are TRBV24-1 and TRBJ2-3; 10 positions agree with TRBD2. The junction had 5 bases not matched to a gene; V was cut back by 3 bases and J by 0 bases. The CDR3 has 17 amino acids. CDR1 and CDR2 from the germline V gene are KGHDR and SFDVKD. CDR3: CATSDVTSGESTDTQYF. The CDR3 DNA reads as TGTGCCACCAGTGATGTCACTAGCGGGGAAAGCACAGATACGCAGTATTTT.

CDR3 loop: CASSGDRATETQYF. CDR3 DNA sequence: TGTGCCAGCAGCGGGGACAGGGCGACGGAGACCCAGTACTTC. The rearrangement links TRBV3-1 to TRBJ2-5; 9 bases agree with TRBD1. V gave up 5 bases and J gave up 5 bases; unmatched junction bases: 6. In germline, CDR1 is LGHDT, CDR2 YNNKEL (reference sequence). This CDR3 contains 14 residues.

The chain couples TRBV6-2 or TRBV6-3 to TRBJ2-2; a possible D gene is TRBD2 (5 bases). The CDR3 has 13 amino acids. CDR1 is MNHEY, CDR2 SVGEGT, per germline. With 7 bases removed from V and 6 bases from J, the gap between germline ends came to 12 bases. The CDR3 here is CASTNNGAGELFF. CDR3 bases: TGTGCCAGCACCAACAACGGGGCCGGGGAGCTGTTTTTT.

The chain couples TRBV7-9 to TRBJ2-5; tentative D call: TRBD1 (6 bases). The germline CDR1 and CDR2 sequences are SEHNR and FQNEAQ (reference sequence). Trimming removed 2 bases at V and 1 base at J, with 8 bases between. The CDR3 contains 14 residues. The CDR3 sequence: CASSLLGAQETQYF. For the CDR3, the DNA is TGTGCCAGCAGCTTATTGGGGGCCCAAGAGACCCAGTACTTC.

A few counts support this clonotype. The chain combines TRBV7-9 with TRBJ1-1; 7 nucleotides agree with TRBD1. This CDR3 is 16 amino acids long. Germline CDR1 and CDR2: SEHNR and FQNEAQ (reference sequence). Unmatched junction bases numbered 11, after V lost 6 bases and J lost 1 base. The CDR3 is CASSKTGKEGNTEAFF. The CDR3 coding sequence is TGTGCCAGCAGTAAGACAGGGAAAGAGGGGAACACTGAAGCTTTCTTT. The full variable domain, in which reference TRBV7-9 and TRBJ1-1 provide the parts outside the CDR3, is DTGVSQNPRHKITKRGQNVTFRCDPISEHNRLYWYRQTLGQGPEFLTYFQNEAQLEKSRLLSDRFSAERPKGSFSTLEIQRTEQGDSAMYLCASSKTGKEGNTEAFFGQGTRLTVV.

The chain carries TRBV12-3 or TRBV12-4 and TRBJ2-3; TRBD1 is a possible D gene (6 bases). V was pared by 7 bases and J by 5 bases, with 22 bases between. The CDR3 has 16 residues. CDR3 bases: TGTGCCAGCAATTCCTGGCGGACAGAACCGAAAGATACGCAGTATTTT. It encodes CASNSWRTEPKDTQYF.

This clonotype was observed a handful of times. This chain uses TRBV4-3 with TRBJ1-1; D is uncertain. This CDR3 comprises 16 residues. With 0 bases removed from V and 0 bases from J, the gap between germline ends came to 11 bases. Germline V CDR1 and CDR2: LGHNA, YSLEER. The DNA of the CDR3 is TGCGCCAGCAGCCAAGATGTAGGGCGAATGAACACTGAAGCTTTCTTT. This codes for CASSQDVGRMNTEAFF.

In its sample, this clonotype was seen a few times. This chain's CDR3 is CASSVGPEQFF. For the CDR3, the DNA is TGTGCCAGCAGCGTAGGGCCCGAGCAGTTCTTC. The chain carries TRBV9 and TRBJ2-1; D is unresolved. CDR3 length equals 11 residues. Germline assignment: CDR1 SGDLS and CDR2 YYNGEE. Deletions cut 0 bases from V and 10 bases from J, with 5 bases between.

The chain recombines TRBV27 with TRBJ1-5; no definite D call. V gave up 6 bases and J gave up 5 bases, with 14 bases separating them. Germline CDR1 MNHEY, CDR2 SMNVEV (reference sequence). This CDR3 contains 14 residues. CDR3 DNA: TGTGCCAGCAGCACCCATGGGCCCGATCAGCCCCAGCATTTT. Its translation: CASSTHGPDQPQHF.

V gene TRBV28 combines with J gene TRBJ2-7, with TRBD2 as a possible D gene (5 bases). This CDR3 region has 14 residues. V was shortened by 3 bases and J by 2 bases, with 11 bases between the two germline ends. The germline V gene encodes CDR1 MDHEN and CDR2 SYDVKM. The CDR3 DNA is TGTGCCAGCAGTTTTCCAGCGGTACCCTACGAGCAGTACTTC. This encodes CASSFPAVPYEQYF. The full variable domain, in which reference TRBV28 and TRBJ2-7 provide the parts outside the CDR3, is DVKVTQSSRYLVKRTGEKVFLECVQDMDHENMFWYRQDPGLGLRLIYFSYDVKMKEKGDIPEGYSVSREKKERFSLILESASTNQTSMYLCASSFPAVPYEQYFGPGTRLTVT.

The chain recombines TRBV5-1 with TRBJ2-7, with a weak D call TRBD2 (6 bases). Trimming removed 0 bases from V and 2 bases from J, with 12 bases in between. From germline, CDR1 is SGHRS and CDR2 YFSETQ. The CDR3 runs 15 residues. This chain's CDR3 is CASSLAGEAAYEQYF. CDR3 nucleotides: TGCGCCAGCAGCTTGGCCGGGGAGGCCGCCTACGAGCAGTACTTC.